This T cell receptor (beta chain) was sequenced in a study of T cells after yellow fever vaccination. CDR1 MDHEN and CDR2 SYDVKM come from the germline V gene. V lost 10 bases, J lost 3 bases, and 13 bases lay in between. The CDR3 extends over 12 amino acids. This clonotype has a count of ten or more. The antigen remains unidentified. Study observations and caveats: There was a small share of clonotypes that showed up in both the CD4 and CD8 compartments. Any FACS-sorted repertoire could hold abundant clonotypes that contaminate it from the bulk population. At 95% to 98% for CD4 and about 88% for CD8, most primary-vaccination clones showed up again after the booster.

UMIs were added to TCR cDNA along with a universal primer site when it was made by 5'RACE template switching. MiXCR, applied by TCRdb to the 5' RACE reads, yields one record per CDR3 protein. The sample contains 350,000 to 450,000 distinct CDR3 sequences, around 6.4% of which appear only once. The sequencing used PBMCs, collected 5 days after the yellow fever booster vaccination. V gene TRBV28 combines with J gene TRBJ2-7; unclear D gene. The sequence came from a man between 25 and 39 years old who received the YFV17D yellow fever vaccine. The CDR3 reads CATYIPGYEQYF. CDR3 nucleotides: TGTGCCACCTATATCCCGGGCTACGAGCAGTACTTC.